The T cell receptor beta chain described here comes from a study of Tregs in tolerant kidney transplant recipients. Related graft donors supplied nonmyeloablative bone marrow transplants, and mixed chimerism was transient. Unstimulated Tregs (CD4+CD25+CD127-) and CD4+CD25- non-Tregs were sorted from PBMCs. General study results and limits: For some patients, primers changed over time, blocking nucleotide-level comparison. Biological reproducibility was not directly addressed, but technical replication error appeared minimal.

The assay was immunoSEQ multiplex PCR, and TCRdb's table has in-frame clones only and misses some. The sample has tens of thousands of clones, around 87% seen once. Note on this clone: No antigen is known for it.

Sequencing was performed on CD4+ T cells from blood (PBMCs), taken 6 months after the transplant. The TCR originated in a human patient who received a combined kidney and bone marrow transplant. Part of the T cells may come from the graft donor.

In nucleotides, the CDR3 is TGTGCCACCAGCAGGAATAGCGGGACGGGGACAGATACGCAGTATTTT. As protein: CATSRNSGTGTDTQYF. The V call is TRBV15, the J call TRBJ2-3; TRBD2 matches at 8 bases. The CDR3 spans 16 residues. J lost 3 bases, V lost 3 bases, and 8 bases had no gene match. Germline CDR1 is LNHNV and CDR2 is YYDKDF (reference sequence).